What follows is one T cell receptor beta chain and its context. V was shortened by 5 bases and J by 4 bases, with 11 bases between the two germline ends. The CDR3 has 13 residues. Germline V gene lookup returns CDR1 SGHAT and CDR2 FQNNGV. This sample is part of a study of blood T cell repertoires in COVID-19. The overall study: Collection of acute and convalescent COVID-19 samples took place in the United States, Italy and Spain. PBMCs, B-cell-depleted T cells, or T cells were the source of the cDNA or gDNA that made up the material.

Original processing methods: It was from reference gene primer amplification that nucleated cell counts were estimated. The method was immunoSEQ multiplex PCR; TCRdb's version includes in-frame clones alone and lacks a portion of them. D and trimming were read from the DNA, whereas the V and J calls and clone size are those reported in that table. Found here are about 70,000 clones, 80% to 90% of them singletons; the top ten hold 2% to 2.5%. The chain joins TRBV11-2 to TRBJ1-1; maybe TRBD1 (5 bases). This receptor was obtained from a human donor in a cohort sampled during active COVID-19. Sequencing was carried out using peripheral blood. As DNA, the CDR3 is TGTGCCAGCAGCCGTGCGGGGGGCACTGAAGCTTTCTTT. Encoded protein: CASSRAGGTEAFF.